This entry features one T cell receptor beta chain sequence. The antigen is unknown. The CDR3 is 15 residues long. Germline loops: CDR1 GTSNPN, CDR2 SVGIG (reference sequence). Trimming took 3 bases from V and 5 from J, leaving 16 bases between them. Sequencing was performed with immunoSEQ multiplex PCR; in TCRdb, only in-frame clones are kept and a portion is missing. The sample records 140,000 to 150,000 clones, around 90% being singletons. The sample originates from a study of T cell responses to AZD1222 COVID-19 vaccine. Study outcomes and limitations: Repertoires were sampled only after the peak T cell response.

The source material was peripheral blood, sampled on day 0 of MenACWY control vaccination. The receptor's source is an adult in good health. The rearrangement uses TRBV30 and TRBJ1-4; TRBD1 is a possible D gene (5 bases). As DNA, the CDR3 is TGTGCCTGGAGGCCGGGGAGGGGAGGGAATGAAAAACTGTTTTTT. This encodes CAWRPGRGGNEKLFF.